Each of the 14 T cell receptor beta chains below was sequenced from the same sample in a study of shared clonotypes between healthy human individuals. Clones were read by immunoSEQ multiplex PCR, and TCRdb kept only the in-frame ones, dropping some. The table shows about 460,000 clones, with 77% occurring only once. Sequencing input: PBMCs. All receptors derive from a woman in her thirties or forties in good health. Some clones in this sample may be carry-over from other donors' samples.

The chain recombines TRBV11-2 with TRBJ2-7; 9 bases agree with TRBD1. Trimming removed 5 bases from V and 2 bases from J; junction bases left unmatched: 7. Per germline, CDR1 SGHAT and CDR2 FQNNGV. This CDR3 comprises 15 residues. CDR3 coding DNA: TGTGCCAGCAGCCCGTCCGGGACAGGGACCTACGAGCAGTACTTC. The encoded protein is CASSPSGTGTYEQYF.

J is TRBJ1-5 and V is TRBV5-4; tentatively, D is TRBD1 (5 bases). The CDR3 loop spans 14 amino acids. V lost 0 bases and J lost 1, with 5 bases in between. The germline CDR1 and CDR2 sequences are SGHNT and YYREEE (reference sequence). In DNA, the CDR3 is TGTGCCAGCAGCTTGGACAGGAGCAATCAGCCCCAGCATTTT. Its translation: CASSLDRSNQPQHF.

This clone was recorded a few times. The rearrangement uses TRBV7-2 and TRBJ1-2, with D possibly TRBD1 on 6 matching bases. The germline V gene has CDR1 SGHTA and CDR2 FQGNSA. Trimming shortened V by 5 bases and J by 8 bases, and 15 bases separated the two germline ends. The CDR3 spans 13 residues. The CDR3 loop reads CASSPLGARGYTF. CDR3 sequence (DNA): TGTGCCAGCAGCCCCTTGGGGGCCCGGGGCTACACCTTC. The whole variable domain, remainder taken from reference TRBV7-2 and TRBJ1-2, is GAGVSQSPSNKVTEKGKDVELRCDPISGHTALYWYRQSLGQGLEFLIYFQGNSAPDKSGLPSDRFSAERTGGSVSTLTIQRTQQEDSAVYLCASSPLGARGYTFGSGTRLTVV.

The rearrangement joins TRBV7-6 to TRBJ2-3; D is unresolved. V lost 5 bases, J lost 6 bases, and 12 bases lay in between. Germline V CDR1 and CDR2: SGHVS, FNYEAQ. The CDR3 loop spans 13 amino acids. The CDR3 DNA is TGTGCCAGCAGCCTTGCAGTGGGGGATACGCAGTATTTT. It codes for CASSLAVGDTQYF. Based on the CDR3 plus reference TRBV7-6 and TRBJ2-3, the full variable domain is GAGVSQSPRYKVTKRGQDVALRCDPISGHVSLYWYRQALGQGPEFLTYFNYEAQQDKSGLPNDRFSAERPEGSISTLTIQRTEQRDSAMYRCASSLAVGDTQYFGPGTRLTVL.

The chain employs TRBV29-1 and TRBJ2-7; D gene unclear. Trimming cost V 4 bases and J 0 bases, with 4 bases left between them. Germline CDR1 reads SQVTM; CDR2 reads ANQGSEA. The CDR3 length is 11 residues. In DNA, the CDR3 is TGCAGCGTTGCGGACTCCTACGAGCAGTACTTC. Protein sequence: CSVADSYEQYF.

The chain carries TRBV11-2 and TRBJ2-7; D gene ambiguous. The V gene's germline CDR1 is SGHAT and CDR2 FQNNGV. This CDR3 comprises 13 residues. The V gene lost 4 bases and the J gene lost 1 base, with 8 bases spanning the gap. The chain's CDR3 is CASSYGRSYEQYF. CDR3 DNA: TGTGCCAGCAGCTACGGAAGGTCCTACGAGCAGTACTTC.

Worth noting for this clone: This sequence is one base from a far larger clone and is likely a read error. Other DNA sequences in this sample translate to the same CDR3. This rearrangement joins TRBV5-6 to TRBJ1-1, with 8 bases matching TRBD1. The junction had 10 bases not matched to a gene; V was cut back by 0 bases and J by 6 bases. The CDR3 sequence is 16 residues long. Germline V gene lookup returns CDR1 SGHDT and CDR2 YYEEEE. The CDR3 sequence is CASSLAWTGRGAEAFF. The CDR3 coding sequence is TGTGCCAGCAGCTTGGCCTGGACAGGGCGAGGGGCTGAAGCTTTCTTT.

The J gene is TRBJ1-2, the V gene TRBV30, with D hard to call. The CDR3 spans 13 residues. V lost 0 bases and J lost 8, with 13 bases in between. Germline CDR1 reads GTSNPN; CDR2 reads SVGIG (reference sequence). The CDR3 region has the DNA TGTGCCTGGAGTGTACTGAGGGAGAGCGGCTACACCTTC. Translated, it gives CAWSVLRESGYTF.

In regard to this clone: The likely explanation is a read error, given a far larger clone one base away. V gene TRBV13 combines with J gene TRBJ1-1; possibly TRBD1 for D (5 bases). The germline gives CDR1 PRHDT, CDR2 FYEKMQ (reference sequence). The CDR3 is 16 residues long. The CDR3 bases are TGTGCCAGCAGCTTATTCGGGGCAGGACTGAACACTGAAGCTCTCTTT. It translates to CASSLFGAGLNTEALF.

V and J are TRBV2 and TRBJ2-2; D call uncertain. Germline V gene lookup returns CDR1 SNHLY and CDR2 FYNNEI. The CDR3 length is 13 residues. Trimming left V 7 bases short and J 4 bases short, with 10 bases between. CDR3 amino acids: CASKLETTGELFF. Written as DNA, the CDR3 is TGTGCCAGCAAGTTGGAGACCACCGGGGAGCTGTTTTTT.

Concerning this clone itself: A read error may account for a junction end that differs from germline. The chain combines TRBV30 with TRBJ1-2; no clear D gene. This CDR3 spans 13 amino acids. Germline V gives CDR1 GTSNPN, CDR2 SVGIG (reference sequence). The CDR3 is CAWTKGGDYGYAF. DNA for the CDR3: TGCGCCTGGACCAAGGGTGGCGACTATGGCTACGCCTTC. The variable domain in full, with the rest retrieved from reference TRBV30 and TRBJ1-2, is SQTIHQWPATLVQPVGSPLSLECTVEGTSNPNLYWYRQAAGRGLQLLFYSVGIGQISSEVPQNLSASRPQDRQFILSSKKLLLSDSGFYLCAWTKGGDYGYAFGSGTRLTVV.

This clone has more than one count but fewer than ten. The chain is built from TRBV4-2 and TRBJ2-7, with 7 bases that match TRBD1. J lost 3 bases, V lost 1 base, and 0 bases had no gene match. The V gene's germline CDR1 is LGHNA and CDR2 YNFKEQ. The CDR3 extends over 13 amino acids. The CDR3 reads CASSQGTGYEQYF. CDR3 coding DNA: TGTGCCAGCAGCCAAGGGACAGGCTACGAGCAGTACTTC.

The chain couples TRBV4-1 to TRBJ2-7, with 11 bases matching TRBD2. With 0 bases clipped from V and 6 bases from J, the junction kept 10 bases outside the gene matches. The germline CDR1 and CDR2 sequences are MGHRA and YSYEKL. This CDR3 spans 17 amino acids. CDR3 nucleotide sequence: TGCGCCAGCAGCCAAGAGGCTCAACTAGCGGGAGTAGGCGAGCAGTACTTC. Its protein product is CASSQEAQLAGVGEQYF.

The J gene is TRBJ2-6, the V gene TRBV9; D is unclear. Germline V gene lookup returns CDR1 SGDLS and CDR2 YYNGEE. The V end lost 1 base, the J end lost 0 bases, and 2 bases lay between the germline ends. The CDR3 has 14 residues. The CDR3 bases are TGTGCCAGCAGCGTACTCTCTGGGGCCAACGTCCTGACTTTC. Translating it yields CASSVLSGANVLTF.